Listed below are T cell receptor beta chains from one sample, sequenced in a study of T cell responses to AZD1222 COVID-19 vaccine. Libraries were prepared by immunoSEQ multiplex PCR; TCRdb keeps only in-frame clonotypes and omits some of them. This table holds approximately 140,000 clones, approximately 90% found once. The sample in question was peripheral blood, obtained 28 days after the second AZD1222 dose. The receptor set was obtained from an adult who received the AZD1222 COVID-19 vaccine. CDR3s include the opening cysteine and the closing phenylalanine or tryptophan. D genes are given only for firm matches. Size is omitted from some rows. Given values are once, few, many or a class for expanded clones.

length	D	V	J	size	CDR3	DNA
13	TRBD2	TRBV6-6	TRBJ2-7	.	CASSQEGLAEQYF	TGTGCCAGCAGCCAAGAGGGACTAGCGGAGCAGTACTTC
18	TRBD2	TRBV11-2	TRBJ2-1	.	CASSLTAGLAGTYNEQFF	TGTGCCAGCAGCCTTACCGCGGGACTAGCGGGCACCTACAATGAGCAGTTCTTC
15	.	TRBV7-2	TRBJ2-7	.	CASSSSGTRLVEQYF	TGTGCCAGCAGCTCCTCCGGGACCCGGTTGGTCGAGCAGTACTTC
11	.	TRBV10-3	TRBJ2-5	.	CAIRYQETQYF	TGTGCCATCCGGTACCAAGAGACCCAGTACTTC
15	TRBD1	TRBV5-1	TRBJ1-4	.	CASSLFGDRAEKLFF	TGCGCCAGCAGCTTGTTCGGGGACAGGGCCGAAAAACTGTTTTTT
13	.	TRBV11-3	TRBJ2-1	.	CASSLIGYNEQFF	TGTGCCAGCAGCTTAATAGGTTACAATGAGCAGTTCTTC
15	.	TRBV7-9	TRBJ1-2	.	CASSPRGGPNYGYTF	TGTGCCAGCAGCCCTAGAGGGGGTCCTAACTATGGCTACACCTTC
14	TRBD1	TRBV4-2	TRBJ2-7	.	CASSPDRTSYEQYF	TGTGCCAGCAGCCCGGACAGGACTTCCTACGAGCAGTACTTC
16	TRBD1	TRBV7-2	TRBJ1-6	.	CASSLVPGQENSPLHF	TGTGCCAGCAGCTTAGTACCGGGACAGGAGAATTCACCCCTCCACTTT
14	.	TRBV4-1	TRBJ1-1	few	CASSQDTAGAEAFF	TGCGCCAGCAGCCAAGATACGGCGGGCGCTGAAGCTTTCTTT
14	.	TRBV12-5	TRBJ2-5	.	CASGLGNIRETQYF	TGTGCTAGTGGTTTGGGGAACATCCGTGAGACCCAGTACTTC
14	TRBD1	TRBV6-5	TRBJ2-7	.	CASSTGQGWYEQYF	TGTGCCAGCAGTACCGGACAGGGGTGGTACGAGCAGTACTTC
14	.	TRBV4-3	TRBJ1-1	.	CASSQGLERTEAFF	TGCGCCAGCAGCCAAGGCCTGGAGAGGACTGAAGCTTTCTTT
16	TRBD2	TRBV15	TRBJ2-2	.	CATSRRLAGNTGELFF	TGTGCCACCAGCCGGCGACTAGCGGGTAACACCGGGGAGCTGTTTTTT
19	.	TRBV10-3	TRBJ1-1	.	CAISESKGNWVLGGTEAFF	TGTGCCATCAGTGAGTCGAAAGGGAACTGGGTCCTTGGGGGCACTGAAGCTTTCTTT
13	TRBD1	TRBV12-3/TRBV12-4	TRBJ2-1	.	CASSGQVLSEQFF	TGTGCCAGCAGTGGACAGGTCCTGAGTGAGCAGTTCTTC
15	TRBD1	TRBV5-6	TRBJ1-1	.	CASSSSRTGNTEAFF	TGTGCCAGCAGCTCCTCCCGGACAGGAAACACTGAAGCTTTCTTT
16	TRBD2	TRBV24-1	TRBJ2-1	.	CATSSGTSGPYNEQFF	TGTGCCACCAGCTCCGGGACTAGCGGCCCCTACAATGAGCAGTTCTTC
14	.	TRBV25-1	TRBJ1-3	.	CASSEYGSGNTIYF	TGTGCCAGCAGTGAATACGGTTCTGGAAACACCATATATTTT
13	TRBD1	TRBV5-5	TRBJ1-4	.	CASSDRANEKLFF	TGTGCCAGCAGCGACAGGGCAAATGAAAAACTGTTTTTT
14	.	TRBV27	TRBJ2-2	.	CASSVLSDTGELFF	TGTGCCAGCAGTGTTTTGAGCGACACCGGGGAGCTGTTTTTT
15	TRBD1	TRBV5-1	TRBJ1-4	.	CASSRGTGENEKLFF	TGCGCCAGCAGCAGAGGGACAGGCGAAAATGAAAAACTGTTTTTT
12	.	TRBV5-6	TRBJ2-1	.	CASSPELGSLFF	TGTGCCAGCAGCCCTGAACTAGGATCCCTCTTCTTC
15	TRBD2	TRBV7-2	TRBJ2-3	.	CASSLSGGTTDTQYF	TGTGCCAGCAGCCTTAGCGGGGGGACTACAGATACGCAGTATTTT
15	.	TRBV7-2	TRBJ1-6	once	CASSFQVDGNSPLHF	TGTGCCAGCAGCTTTCAGGTGGACGGGAATTCACCCCTCCACTTT
15	TRBD2	TRBV11-1	TRBJ2-1	.	CASSLAGTIYNEQFF	TGTGCCAGCAGCTTAGCCGGGACTATATACAATGAGCAGTTCTTC
16	TRBD2	TRBV5-1	TRBJ2-1	.	CASSFLAGGSYNEQFF	TGCGCCAGCAGCTTTCTAGCGGGGGGCTCCTACAATGAGCAGTTCTTC
11	.	TRBV28	TRBJ2-3	.	CASSPEDTQYF	TGTGCCAGCAGTCCGGAAGATACGCAGTATTTT
12	.	TRBV4-2	TRBJ2-3	few	CASSQDYRILFF	TGTGCCAGCAGCCAAGATTACAGGATATTGTTTTTT
15	.	TRBV9	TRBJ2-1	.	CASSVGLAPEDEQFF	TGTGCCAGCAGCGTAGGTCTAGCCCCAGAGGATGAGCAGTTCTTC
15	.	TRBV27	TRBJ2-7	.	CASSLGAAPLYEQYF	TGTGCCAGCAGTTTAGGAGCCGCACCCCTCTACGAGCAGTACTTC
12	TRBD1	TRBV3-1/TRBV3-2	TRBJ1-1	.	CASSLGDRRAFF	TGTGCCAGCAGCCTGGGGGACAGGAGGGCTTTCTTT
14	.	TRBV4-3	TRBJ1-2	.	CASSQGNRNYGYTF	TGCGCCAGCAGCCAAGGTAACAGAAACTATGGCTACACCTTC
15	.	TRBV27	TRBJ2-5	.	CASSSLGGRDETQYF	TGTGCCAGCAGTTCTCTGGGGGGGCGTGATGAGACCCAGTACTTC
16	.	TRBV15	TRBJ1-6	.	CATSRWGGGGNSPLHF	TGTGCCACCAGTAGATGGGGGGGTGGCGGTAATTCACCCCTCCACTTT
18	TRBD1	TRBV7-8	TRBJ1-1	.	CASSLARRQGLGNTEAFF	TGTGCCAGCAGCTTAGCGCGGAGACAGGGCCTGGGGAACACTGAAGCTTTCTTT
14	.	TRBV19	TRBJ1-1	.	CASSQPGLGTEAFF	TGTGCCAGTAGTCAGCCAGGGCTTGGTACTGAAGCTTTCTTT
15	.	TRBV11-3	TRBJ2-1	.	CASSNPKSSYNEQFF	TGTGCCAGCAGCAATCCTAAGAGCTCCTACAATGAGCAGTTCTTC
14	.	TRBV25-1	TRBJ1-6	.	CASSDSLYNSPLHF	TGTGCCAGCAGTGACAGTCTTTATAATTCACCCCTCCACTTT
14	.	TRBV7-2	TRBJ2-7	.	CASRPGTDSYEQYF	TGTGCCAGCAGACCCGGGACGGACTCCTACGAGCAGTACTTC
15	.	TRBV7-6	TRBJ2-7	.	CASSPRDGSSYEQYF	TGTGCCAGCAGCCCGCGGGACGGGAGCTCCTACGAGCAGTACTTC
15	TRBD1	TRBV11-2	TRBJ2-7	.	CASSYPDRGGYEQYF	TGTGCCAGCAGCTACCCGGACAGGGGAGGCTACGAGCAGTACTTC
14	.	TRBV27	TRBJ1-6	.	CASSLSGVNSPLHF	TGTGCCAGCAGTTTATCAGGGGTAAATTCACCCCTCCACTTT
11	.	TRBV7-9	TRBJ2-3	.	CASSQSDTQYF	TGTGCCAGCAGCCAATCAGATACGCAGTATTTT
13	.	TRBV12-3/TRBV12-4	TRBJ1-1	.	CASSGDVGNEAFF	TGTGCCAGCAGTGGGGACGTTGGAAATGAAGCTTTCTTT
12	.	TRBV28	TRBJ2-7	.	CASHGTLYEQYF	TGTGCCAGCCACGGGACTCTGTACGAGCAGTACTTC
18	TRBD1	TRBV9	TRBJ2-6	once	CASSLPGQALSGANVLTF	TGTGCCAGCAGCCTCCCGGGACAGGCCCTCTCTGGGGCCAACGTCCTGACTTTC
15	TRBD1	TRBV7-2	TRBJ1-6	.	CASSPRTGLYSPLHF	TGTGCCAGCAGCCCGCGGACAGGGTTATATTCACCCCTCCACTTT
14	TRBD2	TRBV5-5	TRBJ2-1	.	CASTMGGIYNEQFF	TGTGCCAGCACCATGGGGGGGATATACAATGAGCAGTTCTTC
16	TRBD2	TRBV7-2	TRBJ2-1	.	CASAPSGLVTYNEQFF	TGTGCCAGCGCCCCCTCGGGACTAGTGACCTACAATGAGCAGTTCTTC
16	.	TRBV4-2	TRBJ1-4	.	CASSQKSRAANEKLFF	TGTGCCAGCAGCCAAAAAAGCCGGGCCGCTAATGAAAAACTGTTTTTT
17	.	TRBV28	TRBJ2-2	.	CASSLPFRDPNTGELFF	TGTGCCAGCAGTTTGCCCTTCCGGGACCCTAACACCGGGGAGCTGTTTTTT
15	.	TRBV10-3	TRBJ1-6	.	CAISEEAGLNSPLHF	TGTGCCATCAGTGAGGAAGCTGGGCTGAATTCACCCCTCCACTTT
16	TRBD1	TRBV11-2	TRBJ2-7	once	CASSLDRWGTGCEQYF	TGTGCCAGCAGCTTAGATCGGTGGGGGACAGGGTGCGAGCAGTACTTC
14	TRBD1	TRBV19	TRBJ1-1	.	CASSIRDRRFEAFF	TGTGCCAGTAGTATAAGGGACAGACGGTTTGAAGCTTTCTTT